The 3 T cell receptor beta chains in this list originate from one sample, sequenced in a study of cytomegalovirus exposure and HLA in healthy donors. PCR primers comprised 60 Vbeta and 13 Jbeta primers. This table comes from immunoSEQ multiplex PCR, and its TCRdb copy is limited to in-frame clones, with some not included. Here the sample spans roughly 130,000 clones, over 75% being singletons. Sequencing used PBMCs. Every receptor here comes from a woman aged 40-49 years in good health and CMV-seropositive.

V usage is TRBV5-4 and J usage is TRBJ1-1; possible D gene TRBD1, 6 bases. Germline CDR1 SGHNT, CDR2 YYREEE (reference sequence). Deletions cut 5 bases from V and 3 bases from J, with 17 bases between. The CDR3 is 15 residues long. The CDR3 DNA reads TGTGCCAGCAGTTCGACAGGTGTATGGGACACTGAAGCTTTCTTT. Translated, it gives CASSSTGVWDTEAFF.

The V call is TRBV5-5, the J call TRBJ1-4, with a weak D call TRBD1 (6 bases). Germline CDR1 SGHKS, CDR2 YYEKEE (reference sequence). The length of the CDR3 is 14 residues. Trimming removed 6 bases at V and 6 bases at J, with 15 bases between. The CDR3: CASTEGGSDEKLFF. In nucleotides, the CDR3 is TGTGCCAGCACCGAGGGGGGGTCAGATGAAAAACTGTTTTTT.

This rearrangement joins TRBV6-5 to TRBJ2-5, with a weak D call TRBD2 (5 bases). CDR3 length: 14 residues. The germline V gene has CDR1 MNHEY and CDR2 SVGAGI. Trimming shortened V by 2 bases and J by 5 bases, and 12 bases separated the two germline ends. The CDR3 DNA reads as TGTGCCAGCAGTTACGTTAGGACTCGGGAGACCCAGTACTTC. This gives the protein CASSYVRTRETQYF.